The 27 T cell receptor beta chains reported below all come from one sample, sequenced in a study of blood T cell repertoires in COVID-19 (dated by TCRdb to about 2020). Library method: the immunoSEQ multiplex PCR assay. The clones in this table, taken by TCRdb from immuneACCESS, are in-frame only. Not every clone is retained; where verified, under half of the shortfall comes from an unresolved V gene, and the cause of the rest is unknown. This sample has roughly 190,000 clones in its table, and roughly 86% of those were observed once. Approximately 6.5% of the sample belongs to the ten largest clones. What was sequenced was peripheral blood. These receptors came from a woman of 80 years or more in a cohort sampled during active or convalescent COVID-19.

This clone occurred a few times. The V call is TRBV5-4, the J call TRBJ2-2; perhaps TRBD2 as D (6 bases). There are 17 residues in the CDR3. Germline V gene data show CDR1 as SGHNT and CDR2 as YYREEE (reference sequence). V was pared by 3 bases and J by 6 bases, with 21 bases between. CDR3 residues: CASSSLRIGGTPGELFF. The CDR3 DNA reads TGTGCCAGCAGCTCCCTCCGGATCGGCGGGACCCCCGGGGAGCTGTTTTTT.

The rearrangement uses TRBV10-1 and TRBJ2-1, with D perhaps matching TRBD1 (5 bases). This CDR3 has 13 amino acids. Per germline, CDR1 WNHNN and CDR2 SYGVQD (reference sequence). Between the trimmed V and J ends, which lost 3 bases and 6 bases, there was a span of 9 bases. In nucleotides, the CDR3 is TGCGCCAGCAGTGACAGGGCTGCCAATGAGCAGTTCTTC. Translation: CASSDRAANEQFF.

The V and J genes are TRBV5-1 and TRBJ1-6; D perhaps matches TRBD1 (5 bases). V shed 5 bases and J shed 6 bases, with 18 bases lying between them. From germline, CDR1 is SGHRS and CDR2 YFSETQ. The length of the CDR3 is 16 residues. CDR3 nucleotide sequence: TGCGCCAGCAGACATCTTTGGCAGGGAACTAATTCACCCCTCCACTTT. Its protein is CASRHLWQGTNSPLHF.

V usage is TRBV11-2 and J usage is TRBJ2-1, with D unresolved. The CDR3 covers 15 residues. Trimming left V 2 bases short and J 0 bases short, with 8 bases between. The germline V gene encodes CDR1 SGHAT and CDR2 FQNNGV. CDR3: CASSLILSSYNEQFF. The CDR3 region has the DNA TGTGCCAGCAGCTTAATTTTGAGCTCCTACAATGAGCAGTTCTTC.

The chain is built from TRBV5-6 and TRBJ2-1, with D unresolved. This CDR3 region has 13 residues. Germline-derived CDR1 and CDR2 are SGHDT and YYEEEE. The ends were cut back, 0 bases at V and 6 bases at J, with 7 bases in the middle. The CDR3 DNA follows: TGTGCCAGCAGCTTGGACAGAGTCAATGAGCAGTTCTTC. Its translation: CASSLDRVNEQFF. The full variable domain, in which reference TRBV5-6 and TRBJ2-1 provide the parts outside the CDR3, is DAGVTQSPTHLIKTRGQQVTLRCSPKSGHDTVSWYQQALGQGPQFIFQYYEEEERQRGNFPDRFSGHQFPNYSSELNVNALLLGDSALYLCASSLDRVNEQFFGPGTRLTVL.

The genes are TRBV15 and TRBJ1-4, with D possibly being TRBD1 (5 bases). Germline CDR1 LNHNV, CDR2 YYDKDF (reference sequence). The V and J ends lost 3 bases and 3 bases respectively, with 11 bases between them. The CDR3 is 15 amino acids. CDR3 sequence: CATSRDKGSNEKLFF. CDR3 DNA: TGTGCCACCAGCAGGGATAAGGGGTCTAATGAAAAACTGTTTTTT.

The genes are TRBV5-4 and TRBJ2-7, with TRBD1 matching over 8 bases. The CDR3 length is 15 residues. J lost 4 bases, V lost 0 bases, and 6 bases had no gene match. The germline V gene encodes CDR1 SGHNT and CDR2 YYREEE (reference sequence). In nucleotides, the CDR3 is TGTGCCAGCAGCTTGGCGCGGACAGGGCCGTACGAGCAGTACTTC. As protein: CASSLARTGPYEQYF.

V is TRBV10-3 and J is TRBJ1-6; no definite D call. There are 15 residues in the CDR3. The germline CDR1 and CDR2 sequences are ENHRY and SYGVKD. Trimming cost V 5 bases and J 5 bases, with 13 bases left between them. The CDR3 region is CAISLSHSDNSPLHF. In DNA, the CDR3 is TGTGCCATCAGTCTTAGTCACTCGGATAATTCACCCCTCCACTTT.

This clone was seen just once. CDR3 bases: TGTGCCAGCAGTTCCGCCGGGAGCTACAATCAGCCCCAGCATTTT. This codes for CASSSAGSYNQPQHF. The V and J genes are TRBV6-2 or TRBV6-3 and TRBJ1-5; no reliable D call. The CDR3 contains 15 residues. CDR1 and CDR2 (germline): MNHEY, SVGEGT. V was pared by 4 bases and J by 3 bases, with 13 bases between.

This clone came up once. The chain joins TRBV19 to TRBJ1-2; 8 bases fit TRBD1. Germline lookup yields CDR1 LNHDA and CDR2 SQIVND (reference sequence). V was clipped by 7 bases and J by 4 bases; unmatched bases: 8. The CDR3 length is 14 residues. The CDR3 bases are TGTGCCAGTAATTCAGGGGGCAATCCCTATGGCTACACCTTC. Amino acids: CASNSGGNPYGYTF.

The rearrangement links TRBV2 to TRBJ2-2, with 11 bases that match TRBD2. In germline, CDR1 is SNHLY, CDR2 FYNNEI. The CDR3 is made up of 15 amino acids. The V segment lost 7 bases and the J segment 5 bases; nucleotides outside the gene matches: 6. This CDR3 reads CASKKLAGVTGELFF. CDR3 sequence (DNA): TGTGCCAGCAAAAAACTAGCGGGAGTAACCGGGGAGCTGTTTTTT.

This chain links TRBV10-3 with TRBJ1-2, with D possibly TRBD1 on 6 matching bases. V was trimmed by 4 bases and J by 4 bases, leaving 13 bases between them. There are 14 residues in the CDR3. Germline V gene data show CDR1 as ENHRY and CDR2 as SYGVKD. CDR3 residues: CAISGVDRLYGYTF. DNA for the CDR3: TGTGCCATCAGTGGGGTGGACAGACTCTATGGCTACACCTTC.

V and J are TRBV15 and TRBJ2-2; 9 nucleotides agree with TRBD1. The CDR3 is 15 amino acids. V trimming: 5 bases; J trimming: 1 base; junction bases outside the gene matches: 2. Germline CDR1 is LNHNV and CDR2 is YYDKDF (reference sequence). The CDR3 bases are TGTGCCACCAGCCGGGGACAGGGGAACACCGGGGAGCTGTTTTTT. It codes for CATSRGQGNTGELFF.

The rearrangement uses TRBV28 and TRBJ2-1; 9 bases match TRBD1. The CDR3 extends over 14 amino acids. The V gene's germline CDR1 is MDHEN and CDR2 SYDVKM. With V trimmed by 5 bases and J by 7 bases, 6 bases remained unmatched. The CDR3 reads CASSPGQGMNEQFF. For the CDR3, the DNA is TGTGCCAGCAGTCCGGGACAGGGTATGAATGAGCAGTTCTTC.

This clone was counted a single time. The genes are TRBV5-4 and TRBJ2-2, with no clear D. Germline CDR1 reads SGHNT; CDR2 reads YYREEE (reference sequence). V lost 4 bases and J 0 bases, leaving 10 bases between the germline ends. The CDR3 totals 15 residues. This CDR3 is CASSPAPPNTGELFF. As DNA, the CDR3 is TGTGCCAGCAGCCCAGCGCCCCCGAACACCGGGGAGCTGTTTTTT.

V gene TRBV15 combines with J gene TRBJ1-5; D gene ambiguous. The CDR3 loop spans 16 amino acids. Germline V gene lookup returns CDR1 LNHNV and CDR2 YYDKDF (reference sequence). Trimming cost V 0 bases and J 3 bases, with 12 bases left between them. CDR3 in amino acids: CATSRDIDIYNQPQHF. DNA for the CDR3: TGTGCCACCAGCAGAGATATAGACATATACAATCAGCCCCAGCATTTT.

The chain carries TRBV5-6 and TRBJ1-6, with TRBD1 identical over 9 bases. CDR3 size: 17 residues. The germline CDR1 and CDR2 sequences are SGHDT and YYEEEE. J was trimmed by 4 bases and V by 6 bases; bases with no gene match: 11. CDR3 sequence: CASTHLGQGDYNSPLHF. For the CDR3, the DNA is TGTGCCAGCACCCACCTGGGACAGGGTGATTATAATTCACCCCTCCACTTT.

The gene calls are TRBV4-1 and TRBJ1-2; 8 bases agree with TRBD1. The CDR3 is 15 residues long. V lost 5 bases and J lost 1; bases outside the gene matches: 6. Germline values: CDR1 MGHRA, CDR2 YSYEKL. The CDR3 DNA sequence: TGCGCCAGCAGCTCGCGACAGGGGCGTAACTATGGCTACACCTTC. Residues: CASSSRQGRNYGYTF.

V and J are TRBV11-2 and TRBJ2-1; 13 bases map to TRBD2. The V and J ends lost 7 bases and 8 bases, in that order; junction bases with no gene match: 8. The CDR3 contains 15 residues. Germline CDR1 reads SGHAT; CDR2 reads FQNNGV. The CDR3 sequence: CASTKLAGGGDEQFF. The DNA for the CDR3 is TGTGCCAGCACCAAACTAGCGGGAGGGGGGGATGAGCAGTTCTTC.

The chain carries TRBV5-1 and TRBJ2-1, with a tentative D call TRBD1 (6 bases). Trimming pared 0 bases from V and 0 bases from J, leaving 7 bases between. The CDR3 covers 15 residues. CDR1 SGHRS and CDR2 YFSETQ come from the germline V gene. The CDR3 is CASSLGGGSYNEQFF. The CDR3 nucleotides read TGCGCCAGCAGCTTGGGAGGGGGCTCCTACAATGAGCAGTTCTTC.

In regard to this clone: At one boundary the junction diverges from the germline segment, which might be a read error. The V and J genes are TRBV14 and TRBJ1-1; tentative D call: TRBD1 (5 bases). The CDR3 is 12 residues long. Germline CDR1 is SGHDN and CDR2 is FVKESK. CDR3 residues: CASSRTGTGISF. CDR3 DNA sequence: TGTGCCAGCAGCCGAACCGGGACTGGAATCTCCTTT.

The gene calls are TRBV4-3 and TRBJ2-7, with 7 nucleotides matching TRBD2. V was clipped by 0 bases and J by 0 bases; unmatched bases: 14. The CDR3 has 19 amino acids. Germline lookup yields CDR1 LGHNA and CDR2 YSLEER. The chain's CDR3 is CASSQDALEERGGSYEQYF. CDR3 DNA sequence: TGCGCCAGCAGCCAAGATGCGTTAGAAGAGCGGGGAGGCTCCTACGAGCAGTACTTC.

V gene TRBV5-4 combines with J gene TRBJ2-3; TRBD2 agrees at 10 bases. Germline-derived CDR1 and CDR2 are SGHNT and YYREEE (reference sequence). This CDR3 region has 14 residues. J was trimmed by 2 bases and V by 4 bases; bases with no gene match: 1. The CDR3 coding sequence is TGTGCCAGCAGCCTAGCGGGAGTCACAGATACGCAGTATTTT. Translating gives CASSLAGVTDTQYF.

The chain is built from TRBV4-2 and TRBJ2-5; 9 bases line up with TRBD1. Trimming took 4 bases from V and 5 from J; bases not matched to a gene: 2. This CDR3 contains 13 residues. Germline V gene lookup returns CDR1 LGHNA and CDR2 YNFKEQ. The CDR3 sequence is CASSLDRGETQYF. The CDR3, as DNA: TGTGCCAGCAGCCTCGACAGGGGGGAGACCCAGTACTTC.

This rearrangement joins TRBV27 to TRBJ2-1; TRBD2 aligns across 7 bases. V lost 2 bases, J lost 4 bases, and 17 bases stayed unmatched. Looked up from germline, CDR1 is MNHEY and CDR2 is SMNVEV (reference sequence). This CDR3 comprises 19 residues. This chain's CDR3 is CASSLQGGVAGMAYNEQFF. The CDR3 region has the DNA TGTGCCAGCAGTTTACAGGGTGGGGTAGCGGGCATGGCGTACAATGAGCAGTTCTTC.

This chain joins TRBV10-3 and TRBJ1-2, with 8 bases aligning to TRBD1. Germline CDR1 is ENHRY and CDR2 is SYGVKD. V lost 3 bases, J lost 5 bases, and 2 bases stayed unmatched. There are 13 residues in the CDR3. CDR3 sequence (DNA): TGTGCCATCAGTGAAGGACAGGGTTATGGCTACACCTTC. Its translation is CAISEGQGYGYTF.

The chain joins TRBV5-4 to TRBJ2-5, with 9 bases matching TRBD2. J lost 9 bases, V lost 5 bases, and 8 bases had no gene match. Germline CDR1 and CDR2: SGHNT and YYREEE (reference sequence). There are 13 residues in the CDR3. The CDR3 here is CASSTGLAPSQYF. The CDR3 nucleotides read TGTGCCAGCAGTACGGGACTAGCCCCCTCCCAGTACTTC. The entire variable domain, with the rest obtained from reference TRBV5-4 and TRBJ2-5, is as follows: ETGVTQSPTHLIKTRGQQVTLRCSSQSGHNTVSWYQQALGQGPQFIFQYYREEENGRGNFPPRFSGLQFPNYSSELNVNALELDDSALYLCASSTGLAPSQYFGPGTRLLVL.